This T cell receptor beta chain was sequenced in a study of monozygotic twins with cystic fibrosis. Broader study findings: Low clonality (median about 0.0095) suggested a mostly naive repertoire. Shared CDR3 numbers were not associated with age, concordance or severity. Co-twins had the most similar V usage for 13 of 16 pairs, J for 8. Monozygotic CF twin pairs shared significantly more nucleotide-identical clonotypes than unrelated CF individuals did.

In its sample, this clone was seen a few times. The antigen remains undetermined. This CDR3 has 10 residues. The V gene's germline CDR1 is GTSNPN and CDR2 SVGIG (reference sequence). V was clipped by 2 bases and J by 8 bases, with 6 bases between them. Libraries were prepared by immunoSEQ multiplex PCR; TCRdb keeps only in-frame clonotypes and omits some of them. The sample lists 35,000 or so clones, roughly 84% occurring once. This TCR came from a girl aged 2 to 9 with cystic fibrosis. The sample comprised blood. The chain is built from TRBV30 and TRBJ1-1; no firm D call. CDR3 protein: CAWSQVEAFF. Here the CDR3 DNA reads TGTGCCTGGAGTCAGGTGGAAGCTTTCTTT.